What follows is one TCR beta chain and its context. PCR involved 60 Vbeta and 13 Jbeta primers. Clones were sequenced by immunoSEQ multiplex PCR, and TCRdb holds only the in-frame ones, with some missing. The sample has around 140,000 clones; about two thirds are singletons. These data originate in a study of cytomegalovirus exposure and HLA in healthy donors. Germline CDR1 reads SEHNR; CDR2 reads FQNEAQ (reference sequence). Trimming removed 3 bases from V and 0 bases from J, with 6 bases in between. This CDR3 has 14 residues. Specimen: PBMCs. The sequence derives from a woman between 35 and 50 years old in good health and CMV-seronegative. The chain links TRBV7-9 to TRBJ1-3, with D unclear. DNA of the CDR3: TGTGCCAGCAGCTTCACGAGCTCTGGAAACACCATATATTTT. Protein: CASSFTSSGNTIYF. The whole variable domain, filled in from reference TRBV7-9 and TRBJ1-3, reads DTGVSQNPRHKITKRGQNVTFRCDPISEHNRLYWYRQTLGQGPEFLTYFQNEAQLEKSRLLSDRFSAERPKGSFSTLEIQRTEQGDSAMYLCASSFTSSGNTIYFGEGSWLTVV.